This T cell receptor beta chain stems from a study of cytomegalovirus exposure and HLA in healthy donors (dated by TCRdb to about 2017). Regarding the research as a whole: A later analysis indicated that the 120 or so validation repertoires were generated on the platform also employed for the roughly 730 repertoires of the first cohort. Besides the first cohort of around 670 subjects, a separate validation cohort made up of 95 to 150 different subjects was used. The study combined high-throughput TCR immunosequencing, statistical association of individual TCRs with disease status, and machine learning to predict cytomegalovirus infection status. The study aimed to test whether signatures of past pathogen exposure could be identified by cataloging public T cell receptors. Findings and caveats that apply to the study as a whole: The classifier was reported to diagnose cytomegalovirus status with high specificity and sensitivity in both the original cohort and the validation cohort. Across donors, most TCR sequences were observed very rarely, whereas some public TCRs were present in many individuals. A later analysis had no HLA typing for the validation cohort, so co-occurrence there was scored across all 130 or so repertoires. It was suggested by the authors that the approach could potentially be generalized to other disease states and immunological phenotypes. Subsequent analysis determined that TCRs grouped into clusters in the first cohort also showed a tendency toward co-occurrence across the approximately 120 validation repertoires, and 85% to 95% of cluster scores exceeded 0. The study listed 150 to 200 TCR beta chains as associated with cytomegalovirus. Three of the identified cytomegalovirus-associated TCR beta chains were confirmed in vitro to be specific for cytomegalovirus antigens.

Library method: the immunoSEQ multiplex PCR assay. As for how the authors treated the data: A statistical classification framework was built to diagnose cytomegalovirus status from the catalog of TCR beta chain sequences. TCRdb carries this immuneACCESS record with in-frame sequences only. Its versions omit some clonotypes, under half of them owing to an unresolved V gene in the studies checked, with the rest unexplained. V, J and clone size derive from that table, while D and trimming were established from the DNA sequence. The sample has roughly 71,000 clones on record, roughly 92% of them singletons. 0.6% to 0.8% of the sample rests with the top ten. On this clone itself: Its antigen specificity is not known. Base qualities are not recorded, but no much larger clone differs from it by a single base.

Separate from the roughly 650-subject first cohort, the validation cohort of around 130 subjects was the group to which the donors belonged. From the germline V gene (reference sequence), CDR1 is MNHEY and CDR2 is SMNVEV. The CDR3 goes from the cysteine to the phenylalanine over 14 residues. Here the CDR3 DNA is all that survives: 42 bases in frame from base 1. At the junction V is shortened by 9 bases and J by 3 bases; bases outside the gene matches: 10. Source material: PBMCs. This sequence uses TRBV27 and TRBJ2-7, and TRBD1 matches 8 of the central bases. This clonotype was sampled from a woman under 30 in good health and CMV-seronegative. The DNA sequence follows: TGTGCCAGTTTTGGGACAGGTCGCGGCTACGAGCAGTACTTC. The resulting protein is CASFGTGRGYEQYF.